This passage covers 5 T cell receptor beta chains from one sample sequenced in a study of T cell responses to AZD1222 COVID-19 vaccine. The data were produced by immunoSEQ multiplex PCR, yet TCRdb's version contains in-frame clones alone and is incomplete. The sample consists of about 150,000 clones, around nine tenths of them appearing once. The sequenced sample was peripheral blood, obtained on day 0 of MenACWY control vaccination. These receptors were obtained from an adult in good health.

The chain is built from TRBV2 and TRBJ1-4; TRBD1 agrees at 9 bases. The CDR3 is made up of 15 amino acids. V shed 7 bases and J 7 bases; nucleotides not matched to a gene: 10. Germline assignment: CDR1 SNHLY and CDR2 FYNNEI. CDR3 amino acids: CASTSQGQGGEKLFF. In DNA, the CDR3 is TGTGCCAGCACCTCCCAGGGACAGGGAGGTGAAAAACTGTTTTTT.

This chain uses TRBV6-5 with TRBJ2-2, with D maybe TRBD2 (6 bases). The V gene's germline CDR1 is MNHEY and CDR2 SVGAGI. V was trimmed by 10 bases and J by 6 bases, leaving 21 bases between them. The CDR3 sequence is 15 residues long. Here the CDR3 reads CATNTGNSGAGELFF. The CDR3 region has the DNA TGTGCCACCAACACCGGGAACTCGGGAGCCGGGGAGCTGTTTTTT.

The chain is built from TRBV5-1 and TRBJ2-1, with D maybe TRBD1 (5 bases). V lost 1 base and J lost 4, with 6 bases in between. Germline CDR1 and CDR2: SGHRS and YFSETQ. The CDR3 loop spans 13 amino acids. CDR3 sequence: CASSLHRYNEQFF. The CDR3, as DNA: TGCGCCAGCAGCTTGCACAGGTACAATGAGCAGTTCTTC.

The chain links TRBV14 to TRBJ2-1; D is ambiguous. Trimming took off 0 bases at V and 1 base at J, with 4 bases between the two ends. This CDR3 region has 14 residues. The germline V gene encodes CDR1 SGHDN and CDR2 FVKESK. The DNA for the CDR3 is TGTGCCAGCAGCCAAGAAGATTCCTACAATGAGCAGTTCTTC. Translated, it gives CASSQEDSYNEQFF.

CDR3 amino acids: CASSDEWRDRSSPLHF. The CDR3 DNA is TGTGCCAGCAGTGATGAGTGGAGGGACAGAAGTTCACCCCTCCACTTT. The chain uses TRBV6-1 and TRBJ1-6, with TRBD1 identical over 7 bases. Per germline, CDR1 MNHNS and CDR2 SASEGT. V shed 3 bases and J 9 bases; nucleotides not matched to a gene: 11. The CDR3 loop spans 16 amino acids.